One and the same sample provided the 23 T cell receptor beta chains below, sequenced in a study of Ad26.COV2.S vaccination and SARS-CoV-2 variants. Sequenced by immunoSEQ multiplex PCR; TCRdb stores in-frame clones only, minus some. This table holds some 400,000 clones, about 91% found once. Treatment defined: roughly 20 received Ad26.COV2.S at low or high dose, single or two shots; several received placebo; per-sample allocation not given. Collection of samples fell on day 63 after the first vaccine or placebo injection. The starting material was peripheral blood, obtained in a trial of Ad26.COV2.S vaccine versus placebo. The receptors here all came from a person between 18 and 65 years old who received the Ad26.COV2.S COVID-19 vaccine or a placebo.

This rearrangement joins TRBV3-1 (or the pseudogene TRBV3-2) to TRBJ2-5; 13 bases fit TRBD2. V was clipped by 0 bases and J by 5 bases; unmatched bases: 6. The V gene's germline CDR1 is LGHDT and CDR2 YNNKEL (reference sequence). CDR3 length: 17 residues. CDR3 DNA: TGTGCCAGCAGCCAAGATCTAGGACTAGCGGGGGCGGAGACCCAGTACTTC. It encodes CASSQDLGLAGAETQYF.

The genes are TRBV5-5 and TRBJ2-2; D gene ambiguous. The CDR3 is 15 residues long. The V end lost 4 bases, the J end lost 2 bases, and 12 bases lay between the germline ends. Germline CDR1 SGHKS, CDR2 YYEKEE (reference sequence). This CDR3 is CASSGWAVNTGELFF. CDR3 in DNA: TGTGCCAGCAGCGGATGGGCAGTAAACACCGGGGAGCTGTTTTTT.

This clone was recorded only once. The chain joins TRBV4-1 to TRBJ1-4; TRBD1 is a possible D gene (5 bases). V gave up 0 bases and J gave up 5 bases, with 10 bases separating them. Germline CDR1 MGHRA, CDR2 YSYEKL. The CDR3 covers 15 residues. The CDR3: CASSQEPGRNEKLFF. CDR3 bases: TGCGCCAGCAGCCAAGAGCCGGGACGGAATGAAAAACTGTTTTTT.

The J gene is TRBJ1-3, the V gene TRBV3-1 (or the pseudogene TRBV3-2); D ambiguous. CDR1 and CDR2 from the germline V gene are LGHDT and YNNKEL (reference sequence). This CDR3 has 17 amino acids. Between the trimmed V and J ends, which lost 3 bases and 0 bases, there was a span of 15 bases. CDR3 residues: CASSQVLKAPSGNTIYF. CDR3 DNA sequence: TGTGCCAGCAGCCAGGTTTTGAAGGCCCCCTCTGGAAACACCATATATTTT.

The V gene is TRBV5-8, the J gene TRBJ2-5; 9 nucleotides agree with TRBD2. Germline V gene lookup returns CDR1 SGHTS and CDR2 YDEGEE. V was pared by 2 bases and J by 1 base, with 6 bases of the junction left unmatched. The CDR3 is 16 amino acids. CDR3 sequence reads: CASSFSGSSLQETQYF. The CDR3 DNA is TGTGCCAGCAGCTTTAGCGGGAGCAGCCTCCAAGAGACCCAGTACTTC.

V is TRBV5-1 and J is TRBJ2-3; tentative D call: TRBD2 (6 bases). Germline-derived CDR1 and CDR2 are SGHRS and YFSETQ. This CDR3 is built from 16 residues. V was clipped by 0 bases and J by 6 bases, with 17 bases between them. The CDR3 loop reads CASSLDGPSAGDTQYF. CDR3 DNA: TGCGCCAGCAGCTTGGACGGTCCCAGTGCGGGGGATACGCAGTATTTT.

The chain uses TRBV7-9 and TRBJ2-1, with 14 bases identical to TRBD2. The J segment lost 5 bases and the V segment lost 3 bases, leaving 6 bases of the junction unmatched. In germline, CDR1 is SEHNR, CDR2 FQNEAQ (reference sequence). The CDR3 totals 17 residues. The CDR3 reads CASSFRLAGGGNNEQFF. CDR3 nucleotide sequence: TGTGCCAGCAGCTTTCGACTAGCGGGAGGGGGGAACAATGAGCAGTTCTTC.

The V gene is TRBV27, the J gene TRBJ2-7; tentative D call: TRBD2 (5 bases). Trimming pared 5 bases from V and 4 bases from J, leaving 18 bases between. The germline V gene encodes CDR1 MNHEY and CDR2 SMNVEV (reference sequence). The CDR3 consists of 15 residues. In DNA, the CDR3 is TGTGCCAGCAGTCCCGCCGGACCCGGGGAATACGAGCAGTACTTC. Translation gives CASSPAGPGEYEQYF.

The rearrangement joins TRBV2 to TRBJ1-2; TRBD1 matches at 7 bases. The germline CDR1 and CDR2 sequences are SNHLY and FYNNEI. J gave up 3 bases and V 6 bases, and 4 bases lay outside the gene matches. CDR3 size: 13 residues. The CDR3 DNA sequence: TGTGCCAGCAGGACAGGGCGAGACTATGGCTACACCTTC. Its translation: CASRTGRDYGYTF. Together with reference TRBV2 and TRBJ1-2, the CDR3 gives the full variable domain: EPEVTQTPSHQVTQMGQEVILRCVPISNHLYFYWYRQILGQKVEFLVSFYNNEISEKSEIFDDQFSVERPDGSNFTLKIRSTKLEDSAMYFCASRTGRDYGYTFGSGTRLTVV.

The chain joins TRBV6-4 to TRBJ2-1; 7 bases are a match to TRBD2. After removal of 1 base from V and 3 bases from J, the junction contained 0 bases not matched to a gene. Germline CDR1 reads MRHNA; CDR2 reads SNTAGT. The CDR3 consists of 14 residues. The CDR3 reads CASSDLAGYNEQFF. The CDR3 DNA reads TGTGCCAGCAGTGACTTAGCGGGCTACAATGAGCAGTTCTTC.

V usage is TRBV6-6 and J usage is TRBJ1-3; 10 bases map to TRBD1. Germline trimming cut 5 bases from V and 4 bases from J; bases unmatched to any gene: 8. The CDR3 covers 16 residues. Looked up from germline, CDR1 is MNHNY and CDR2 is SVGAGI (reference sequence). The CDR3 region is CASSGSGTGDGNTIYF. DNA for the CDR3: TGTGCCAGCAGTGGATCCGGGACAGGGGACGGAAACACCATATATTTT.

The chain uses TRBV5-1 and TRBJ2-2; the D gene is possibly TRBD2 (6 bases). Trimming pared 2 bases from V and 4 bases from J, leaving 9 bases between. The germline V gene encodes CDR1 SGHRS and CDR2 YFSETQ. The CDR3 spans 14 residues. CDR3 protein: CASSFRGITGELFF. In nucleotides, the CDR3 is TGCGCCAGCAGCTTCCGGGGGATCACCGGGGAGCTGTTTTTT.

The gene calls are TRBV27 and TRBJ1-1, with TRBD1 matching 7 bases. This CDR3 contains 15 residues. The germline V gene has CDR1 MNHEY and CDR2 SMNVEV (reference sequence). The ends lost 5 bases at V and 5 bases at J; junction bases unmatched: 11. The CDR3 spells CASSPIQGRGTEAFF. The CDR3 nucleotides read TGTGCCAGCAGTCCTATACAGGGGAGGGGTACTGAAGCTTTCTTT.

The V call is TRBV5-4, the J call TRBJ1-6; no firm D call. Trimming shortened V by 3 bases and J by 8 bases, and 9 bases separated the two germline ends. Germline CDR1 is SGHNT and CDR2 is YYREEE (reference sequence). The CDR3 extends over 13 amino acids. DNA for the CDR3: TGTGCCAGCAGCTGGGGAGGAGATTCACCCCTCCACTTT. Protein product: CASSWGGDSPLHF.

This chain links TRBV3-1 (or the pseudogene TRBV3-2) with TRBJ2-1; 9 nucleotides line up with TRBD2. The germline gives CDR1 LGHDT, CDR2 YNNKEL (reference sequence). V lost 0 bases, J lost 6 bases, and 12 bases stayed unmatched. The CDR3 runs to 18 residues. The CDR3 coding sequence is TGTGCCAGCAGCCAAGAATGGCATGGAAGCGGGAGGATCAATGAGCAGTTCTTC. Its protein is CASSQEWHGSGRINEQFF.

This clone was observed once. V usage is TRBV28 and J usage is TRBJ2-7, with TRBD2 as a possible D gene (5 bases). Deletions cut 3 bases from V and 3 bases from J, with 6 bases between. Germline lookup yields CDR1 MDHEN and CDR2 SYDVKM. The CDR3 is 12 residues long. CDR3 coding DNA: TGTGCCAGCAGTTTGAGGGACTACGAGCAGTACTTC. It yields the protein CASSLRDYEQYF. Combining the CDR3 with reference TRBV28 and TRBJ2-7 gives the whole variable domain DVKVTQSSRYLVKRTGEKVFLECVQDMDHENMFWYRQDPGLGLRLIYFSYDVKMKEKGDIPEGYSVSREKKERFSLILESASTNQTSMYLCASSLRDYEQYFGPGTRLTVT.

V is TRBV9 and J is TRBJ2-1; TRBD2 matches at 15 bases. V shed 4 bases, J shed 10 bases, and the junction held 9 bases outside the gene matches. Germline CDR1 and CDR2: SGDLS and YYNGEE. CDR3 length equals 16 residues. CDR3 region: CASSPQGLAGGREQFF. DNA for the CDR3: TGTGCCAGCAGCCCCCAGGGACTAGCGGGAGGCAGGGAGCAGTTCTTC.

This chain joins TRBV19 and TRBJ2-1, with 11 bases aligning to TRBD1. This CDR3 contains 16 residues. Germline values: CDR1 LNHDA, CDR2 SQIVND (reference sequence). V shed 1 base, J shed 6 bases, and the junction held 5 bases outside the gene matches. The CDR3 sequence: CASSIARGTGGNEQFF. The CDR3 nucleotides are TGTGCCAGTAGTATAGCCCGTGGGACAGGGGGCAATGAGCAGTTCTTC.

The rearrangement uses TRBV28 and TRBJ2-1, with 9 bases that match TRBD1. The germline CDR1 and CDR2 sequences are MDHEN and SYDVKM. This CDR3 contains 14 residues. V was pared by 8 bases and J by 3 bases, with 5 bases of the junction left unmatched. The DNA for the CDR3 is TGTGCCAGCCTTACAGGGGGCTACTACAATGAGCAGTTCTTC. It translates to CASLTGGYYNEQFF.

Comments on this clone: The sample contains more than one DNA sequence encoding this CDR3. DNA for the CDR3: TGTGCCAGCAGCTTGGAACAGGGGGCCTACGAGCAGTACTTC. This encodes CASSLEQGAYEQYF. The chain combines TRBV5-4 with TRBJ2-7; TRBD1 agrees at 8 bases. The J segment lost 2 bases and the V segment lost 0 bases, leaving 1 base of the junction unmatched. The CDR3 runs 14 residues. Germline V gene lookup returns CDR1 SGHNT and CDR2 YYREEE (reference sequence).

The chain combines TRBV12-3 or TRBV12-4 with TRBJ2-7; D remains unclear. The CDR3 has 13 amino acids. V lost 1 base, J lost 6 bases, and 10 bases lay in between. The CDR3 region is CASSLGSTGEQYF. DNA of the CDR3: TGTGCCAGCAGTTTAGGGAGCACCGGCGAGCAGTACTTC.

The chain has TRBV12-3 or TRBV12-4 and TRBJ1-5; D unresolved. CDR3 length equals 13 residues. The V and J ends lost 5 bases and 6 bases respectively, with 11 bases between them. The CDR3, as DNA: TGTGCCAGCAGTCCAACTCTGGTTCAGCCCCAGCATTTT. As protein: CASSPTLVQPQHF.

This rearrangement joins TRBV6-5 to TRBJ2-7; D is possibly TRBD1 (6 bases). The V end was cut by 0 bases, the J end by 2 bases, with 8 bases between. The CDR3 is made up of 14 amino acids. The V gene's germline CDR1 is MNHEY and CDR2 SVGAGI. CDR3 in amino acids: CASSYSRTAYEQYF. The CDR3 coding sequence is TGTGCCAGCAGTTACTCGCGGACAGCCTACGAGCAGTACTTC.